Each of the 20 T cell receptor beta chains below was sequenced from the same sample in a study of PD-1 blockade in classical Hodgkin lymphoma. Profiled with immunoSEQ multiplex PCR; TCRdb holds only in-frame clones, not every one. The sample lists about 29,000 clones, about 85% occurring once. Every one of the patients relapsed after autologous stem cell transplantation (brentuximab vedotin exposure was variable). Starting with thawed PBMCs, CD4+ T cells were purified by magnetic negative selection. The sequenced sample was CD4+ T cells from blood, obtained at baseline. These receptor sequences come from a human donor with classical Hodgkin lymphoma.

The chain recombines TRBV19 with TRBJ2-7; 10 bases line up with TRBD1. Trimming removed 2 bases from V and 5 bases from J; junction bases left unmatched: 9. Per germline, CDR1 LNHDA and CDR2 SQIVND (reference sequence). This CDR3 region has 16 residues. In nucleotides, the CDR3 is TGTGCCAGTAGTATATCGACCGGGACAGGGGTAAACGAGCAGTACTTC. Residues: CASSISTGTGVNEQYF.

In DNA form, the CDR3 reads TGTGCCAGCTCTCCCGGCCCGGGAGCCGGGGGGAATGAGCAGTTCTTC. Translated, it gives CASSPGPGAGGNEQFF. The V call is TRBV18, the J call TRBJ2-1; 7 nucleotides line up with TRBD2. Germline trimming cut 6 bases from V and 7 bases from J; bases unmatched to any gene: 15. The germline V gene encodes CDR1 KGHSH and CDR2 LQKENI. The CDR3 is 16 residues long.

This chain links TRBV28 with TRBJ2-4, with D unclear. Germline CDR1 and CDR2: MDHEN and SYDVKM. The CDR3 is made up of 13 amino acids. Trimming took off 5 bases at V and 0 bases at J, with 5 bases between the two ends. CDR3 DNA sequence: TGTGCCAGCAGTCTATTAGCCAAAAACATTCAGTACTTC. Translated, it gives CASSLLAKNIQYF.

Here the CDR3 DNA reads TGTGCCAGCAGCCAAACACAGTATGGCTACACCTTC. This gives the protein CASSQTQYGYTF. This sequence joins TRBV4-2 and TRBJ1-2; no clear D. In germline, CDR1 is LGHNA, CDR2 YNFKEQ. Deletions cut 2 bases from V and 5 bases from J, with 6 bases between. This CDR3 contains 12 residues.

The chain links TRBV6-5 to TRBJ1-4; the match to TRBD1 covers 7 bases. J lost 10 bases, V lost 6 bases, and 11 bases had no gene match. The CDR3 has 14 residues. Germline V gene data show CDR1 as MNHEY and CDR2 as SVGAGI. This CDR3 reads CASSTGAGAGKLFF. The CDR3 region has the DNA TGTGCCAGCAGCACAGGGGCAGGGGCTGGAAAACTGTTTTTT.

The chain couples TRBV6-1 to TRBJ2-5, with D hard to call. Trimming left V 1 base short and J 6 bases short, with 0 bases between. The CDR3 is 10 residues long. CDR1 and CDR2 (germline): MNHNS, SASEGT. CDR3 protein: CASSEETQYF. The CDR3 bases are TGTGCCAGCAGTGAAGAGACCCAGTACTTC.

The chain joins TRBV28 to TRBJ2-7; D unresolved. Trimming took off 6 bases at V and 2 bases at J, with 11 bases between the two ends. Germline CDR1 MDHEN, CDR2 SYDVKM. The CDR3 sequence is 13 residues long. CDR3 DNA sequence: TGTGCCAGCAGGGACCGTTGGACCTACGAGCAGTACTTC. Amino acid sequence: CASRDRWTYEQYF. Variable domain in full (rest from reference TRBV28 and TRBJ2-7): DVKVTQSSRYLVKRTGEKVFLECVQDMDHENMFWYRQDPGLGLRLIYFSYDVKMKEKGDIPEGYSVSREKKERFSLILESASTNQTSMYLCASRDRWTYEQYFGPGTRLTVT.

The V and J genes are TRBV7-8 and TRBJ1-2, with 9 bases fitting TRBD1. CDR1 is SGHVS and CDR2 is FQNEAQ in the germline V gene. CDR3 size: 17 residues. With 1 base clipped from V and 2 bases from J, the junction kept 8 bases outside the gene matches. In DNA form, the CDR3 reads TGTGCCAGCAGCTTAGGCGGGGGGACAGGGTGGAACTATGGCTACACCTTC. It translates to CASSLGGGTGWNYGYTF. The variable domain in full, with the rest retrieved from reference TRBV7-8 and TRBJ1-2, is GAGVSQSPRYKVAKRGQDVALRCDPISGHVSLFWYQQALGQGPEFLTYFQNEAQLDKSGLPSDRFFAERPEGSVSTLKIQRTQQEDSAVYLCASSLGGGTGWNYGYTFGSGTRLTVV.

The V call is TRBV5-6, the J call TRBJ1-3; D ambiguous. The ends were cut back, 0 bases at V and 9 bases at J, with 10 bases in the middle. The germline CDR1 and CDR2 sequences are SGHDT and YYEEEE. This CDR3 region has 13 residues. CDR3: CASSLEVRGTIYF. CDR3 nucleotide sequence: TGTGCCAGCAGCTTGGAAGTGCGGGGCACCATATATTTT.

The CDR3 bases are TGTGCCACCGGGGGAACGGCAGATACGCAGTATTTT. Translated: CATGGTADTQYF. The V and J genes are TRBV28 and TRBJ2-3; maybe TRBD2 (6 bases). Per germline, CDR1 MDHEN and CDR2 SYDVKM. This CDR3 comprises 12 residues. The V end lost 10 bases, the J end lost 4 bases, and 12 bases lay between the germline ends.

The J gene is TRBJ1-6, the V gene TRBV7-2; 9 bases align to TRBD1. CDR3 length: 18 amino acids. Trimming took 0 bases from V and 4 from J; bases not matched to a gene: 7. Looked up from germline, CDR1 is SGHTA and CDR2 is FQGNSA. CDR3 sequence (DNA): TGTGCCAGCAGCTTAGCCCCGGGGACAGGGTCATATAATTCACCCCTCCACTTT. It is translated as CASSLAPGTGSYNSPLHF.

The chain joins TRBV19 to TRBJ2-1; 8 bases map to TRBD1. Unmatched junction bases numbered 2, after V lost 6 bases and J lost 1 base. The V gene's germline CDR1 is LNHDA and CDR2 SQIVND (reference sequence). This CDR3 is 14 amino acids long. CDR3 in DNA: TGTGCCAGTAGACGGGACAGGTCCTACAATGAGCAGTTCTTC. Its translation: CASRRDRSYNEQFF.

The rearrangement uses TRBV19 and TRBJ2-7, with D perhaps assigned TRBD1 or TRBD2 (5 bases each). Germline values: CDR1 LNHDA, CDR2 SQIVND (reference sequence). The CDR3 has 13 amino acids. Trimming cost V 3 bases and J 5 bases, with 11 bases left between them. CDR3 protein: CASSIVGADEQYF. In nucleotides, the CDR3 is TGTGCCAGTAGTATTGTCGGGGCAGACGAGCAGTACTTC.

Written as DNA, the CDR3 is TGTGCCAGTAGTATCGGTCAGGGGCAACGCACCGGGGAGCTGTTTTTT. It codes for CASSIGQGQRTGELFF. The chain is built from TRBV19 and TRBJ2-2; perhaps TRBD1 as D (6 bases). The germline V and J ends were trimmed by 3 bases and 4 bases, with 15 bases remaining between them. Germline values: CDR1 LNHDA, CDR2 SQIVND (reference sequence). This CDR3 comprises 16 residues. Together with reference TRBV19 and TRBJ2-2, the CDR3 gives the full variable domain: DGGITQSPKYLFRKEGQNVTLSCEQNLNHDAMYWYRQDPGQGLRLIYYSQIVNDFQKGDIAEGYSVSREKKESFPLTVTSAQKNPTAFYLCASSIGQGQRTGELFFGEGSRLTVL.

The J gene is TRBJ1-3, the V gene TRBV4-3, with D perhaps matching TRBD1 (6 bases). The V end lost 1 base, the J end lost 4 bases, and 11 bases lay between the germline ends. The germline V gene has CDR1 LGHNA and CDR2 YSLEER. The CDR3 has 15 residues. This CDR3 reads CASSQGGGPGNTIYF. The DNA of the CDR3 is TGCGCCAGCAGCCAAGGGGGGGGGCCAGGAAACACCATATATTTT.

This clone was detected only once. V is TRBV9 and J is TRBJ2-5, with 8 bases aligning to TRBD2. The CDR3 has 13 amino acids. V shed 0 bases, J shed 10 bases, and the junction held 5 bases outside the gene matches. The germline V gene has CDR1 SGDLS and CDR2 YYNGEE. CDR3 sequence (DNA): TGTGCCAGCAGCGTAGAAGACGGGAGGGTCCAGTACTTC. It codes for CASSVEDGRVQYF.

This chain connects TRBV5-1 to TRBJ2-3; 10 bases match TRBD1. Germline V gene lookup returns CDR1 SGHRS and CDR2 YFSETQ. The CDR3 has 16 amino acids. The V and J ends lost 3 bases and 4 bases, in that order; junction bases with no gene match: 8. The CDR3 spells CASSWRTGGGPDTQYF. The CDR3 DNA follows: TGCGCCAGCAGCTGGAGGACAGGGGGAGGGCCAGATACGCAGTATTTT.

The rearrangement uses TRBV19 and TRBJ1-4; D uncertain. Germline lookup yields CDR1 LNHDA and CDR2 SQIVND (reference sequence). The CDR3 consists of 16 residues. The germline V and J ends were trimmed by 1 base and 0 bases, with 9 bases remaining between them. CDR3 residues: CASSIGWPATNEKLFF. In DNA, the CDR3 is TGTGCCAGTAGTATAGGTTGGCCTGCAACTAATGAAAAACTGTTTTTT.

The chain carries TRBV6-4 and TRBJ2-2, with a tentative D call TRBD1 (7 bases). Per germline, CDR1 MRHNA and CDR2 SNTAGT. This CDR3 has 15 amino acids. Trimming stripped 5 bases from V and 4 bases from J, with 14 bases between. DNA of the CDR3: TGTGCCAGCAGTATCAACAGGGGAGGCACCGGGGAGCTGTTTTTT. It yields the protein CASSINRGGTGELFF.

V and J are TRBV4-1 and TRBJ2-6, with a possible D match to TRBD2 (6 bases). V was clipped by 4 bases and J by 0 bases, with 19 bases between them. CDR1 and CDR2 from the germline V gene are MGHRA and YSYEKL. The CDR3 is made up of 19 amino acids. CDR3 amino acids: CASSPLWRDDLSGANVLTF. The CDR3 region has the DNA TGCGCCAGCAGCCCACTATGGCGGGACGATCTCTCTGGGGCCAACGTCCTGACTTTC.